The 26 T cell receptor beta chains reported below all come from one sample, sequenced in a study of early T cells in non-severe SARS-CoV-2 infection (dated by TCRdb to the early 2020s). The method was 5' RACE. The sequencer listed for this sample is NextSeq 500. TCRdb took the public reads, trimmed them with fastp at Q25, ran MiXCR for clone calling and kept in-frame beta chains. Rows with a matching CDR3 protein are joined into one entry that keeps the most common DNA and genes. In this sample the table shows roughly 53,000 distinct CDR3 sequences, 10% of which occur a single time. The top ten clonotypes cover just over 4.5% of the sample. The sample was whole blood. The source of these receptors is an adult who was a healthcare worker with PCR-confirmed SARS-CoV-2 infection or an uninfected control (not recorded which).

This clonotype was detected many times. The junction differs from germline at one of its ends, possibly a read error. This sequence joins TRBV4-1 and TRBJ2-1; D is possibly TRBD2 (6 bases). The germline V gene has CDR1 MGHRA and CDR2 YSYEKL. The CDR3 extends over 16 amino acids. The CDR3 bases are TGCGCCAGCAGACAAGCGGGCGGAAAAGCCTACAATGAGCAGTTCTTC. This gives the protein CASRQAGGKAYNEQFF.

In this sample, this clonotype turned up many times. The chain recombines TRBV27 with TRBJ2-3; D unclear. Trimming removed 3 bases from V and 3 bases from J, with 7 bases in between. Germline CDR1 is MNHEY and CDR2 is SMNVEV (reference sequence). The CDR3 runs 13 residues. The CDR3 DNA reads as TGTGCCAGCAGTTTTGACGGGACAGATACGCAGTATTTT. Its protein product is CASSFDGTDTQYF.

This clonotype was observed a handful of times. The CDR3 bases are TGTGCCAGCAGTGACAACACAGGGTTTAACGAAAAACTGTTTTTT. Translated: CASSDNTGFNEKLFF. This sequence joins TRBV6-5 and TRBJ1-4; tentatively, D is TRBD1 (6 bases). CDR3 size: 15 residues. V was shortened by 5 bases and J by 8 bases, with 18 bases between the two germline ends. Looked up from germline, CDR1 is MNHEY and CDR2 is SVGAGI.

This chain uses TRBV7-6 with TRBJ2-3; D is perhaps TRBD2 (6 bases). The CDR3 length is 12 residues. Trimming took off 5 bases at V and 7 bases at J, with 10 bases between the two ends. Germline CDR1 SGHVS, CDR2 FNYEAQ. As DNA, the CDR3 is TGTGCCAGCAGCCCGGGGGTAAATACGCAGTATTTT. It encodes CASSPGVNTQYF. Looking up the rest from reference TRBV7-6 and TRBJ2-3 gives the full variable domain: GAGVSQSPRYKVTKRGQDVALRCDPISGHVSLYWYRQALGQGPEFLTYFNYEAQQDKSGLPNDRFSAERPEGSISTLTIQRTEQRDSAMYRCASSPGVNTQYFGPGTRLTVL.

This clonotype was detected only a few times. CDR3 loop: CASSQNPGQPKHF. CDR3 sequence (DNA): TGCGCCAGCAGCCAAAACCCGGGACAGCCTAAGCATTTT. The chain is built from TRBV5-1 and TRBJ1-5, with 7 positions matching TRBD1. CDR1 SGHRS and CDR2 YFSETQ come from the germline V gene. V lost 4 bases, J lost 14 bases, and 12 bases stayed unmatched. This CDR3 is built from 13 residues.

This clonotype was seen a few times. Here the CDR3 reads CASRKRELWLDTGELFF. In nucleotides, the CDR3 is TGTGCCAGCAGAAAACGGGAGTTATGGTTGGACACCGGGGAGCTGTTTTTT. The chain uses TRBV27 and TRBJ2-2, with D possibly TRBD2 on 6 matching bases. Germline-derived CDR1 and CDR2 are MNHEY and SMNVEV (reference sequence). The CDR3 has 17 residues. Trimming stripped 6 bases from V and 3 bases from J, with 20 bases between.

This clonotype was seen ten or more times. This chain connects TRBV29-1 to TRBJ1-5; D is undetermined. The CDR3 runs to 12 residues. Germline-derived CDR1 and CDR2 are SQVTM and ANQGSEA. CDR3: CSQASGNQPQHF. CDR3 DNA sequence: TGCAGTCAGGCGAGTGGCAATCAGCCCCAGCATTTT.

This clonotype has at least ten counts. The genes are TRBV30 and TRBJ1-5, with TRBD1 as a possible D gene (5 bases). Germline V gives CDR1 GTSNPN, CDR2 SVGIG (reference sequence). This CDR3 has 14 residues. V lost 2 bases and J lost 3, with 11 bases in between. Written as DNA, the CDR3 is TGTGCCTGGAGTTTCGGCGGGACCAATCAGCCCCAGCATTTT. It specifies CAWSFGGTNQPQHF.

J is TRBJ1-6 and V is TRBV20-1; D perhaps matches TRBD1 (5 bases). CDR1 DFQATT and CDR2 SNEGSKA come from the germline V gene (reference sequence). V was cut by 6 bases and J by 3 bases, with 6 bases left in between. This CDR3 is 12 amino acids long. CDR3 bases: TGCAGTGCGGGGGACTATAATTCACCCCTCCACTTT. This sequence encodes CSAGDYNSPLHF.

The J gene is TRBJ2-5, the V gene TRBV6-5; possible D gene TRBD2, 6 bases. Germline loops: CDR1 MNHEY, CDR2 SVGAGI. The CDR3 runs to 15 residues. Trimming stripped 0 bases from V and 9 bases from J, with 17 bases between. CDR3 coding DNA: TGTGCCAGCAGTTACTCCGGGACTGTGTTTGGGGCCCAGTACTTC. Its protein product is CASSYSGTVFGAQYF.

This chain connects TRBV3-1 to TRBJ1-1, with a possible D match to TRBD1 (5 bases). Trimming removed 0 bases from V and 10 bases from J, with 15 bases in between. The CDR3 runs to 14 residues. The V gene's germline CDR1 is LGHDT and CDR2 YNNKEL (reference sequence). CDR3 amino acids: CASSQEGPGRGAFF. The CDR3 region has the DNA TGTGCCAGCAGCCAAGAGGGTCCAGGGAGGGGAGCTTTCTTT.

This clonotype was found many times. The chain uses TRBV4-1 and TRBJ2-7; 11 bases line up with TRBD1. Trimming at V came to 4 bases and at J to 5 bases, leaving 10 bases not matched to a gene. Germline V lookup: CDR1 MGHRA, CDR2 YSYEKL. The CDR3 runs 16 residues. CDR3 nucleotides: TGCGCCAGCAGCCGGACACCGGGACAGGGGGAACACGAGCAGTACTTC. Protein: CASSRTPGQGEHEQYF.

This clonotype was observed at least ten times. V gene TRBV4-1 combines with J gene TRBJ2-7, with 8 bases aligning to TRBD2. This CDR3 region has 16 residues. CDR1 is MGHRA and CDR2 is YSYEKL in the germline V gene. V lost 1 base and J lost 10; bases outside the gene matches: 15. The DNA of the CDR3 is TGCGCCAGCAGCCAAGGTTTTCTAGCGGGTTATTCGCCCCAGTACTTC. Translation gives CASSQGFLAGYSPQYF.

This clonotype was recorded at least ten times. The J gene is TRBJ1-2, the V gene TRBV11-3; possible D gene TRBD1, 6 bases. V gave up 5 bases and J gave up 3 bases, with 16 bases separating them. CDR1 is SGHNT, CDR2 YENEEA, per germline. The CDR3 sequence is 15 residues long. The CDR3 bases are TGTGCCAGCAGCCGCGGGGGCGCTTCAGACTATGGCTACACCTTC. It specifies CASSRGGASDYGYTF. Full variable domain (rest looked up from reference TRBV11-3 and TRBJ1-2): EAGVVQSPRYKIIEKKQPVAFWCNPISGHNTLYWYLQNLGQGPELLIRYENEEAVDDSQLPKDRFSAERLKGVDSTLKIQPAELGDSAVYLCASSRGGASDYGYTFGSGTRLTVV.

The V and J genes are TRBV15 and TRBJ2-2, with TRBD2 matching 10 bases. The CDR3 has 17 amino acids. Germline CDR1 LNHNV, CDR2 YYDKDF (reference sequence). The junction had 6 bases not matched to a gene; V was cut back by 0 bases and J by 5 bases. The CDR3 nucleotides read TGTGCCACCAGCAGAGATAGGGCTAGCGGGAGAACCGGGGAGCTGTTTTTT. Its translation: CATSRDRASGRTGELFF. Looking up the rest from reference TRBV15 and TRBJ2-2 gives the full variable domain: DAMVIQNPRYQVTQFGKPVTLSCSQTLNHNVMYWYQQKSSQAPKLLFHYYDKDFNNEADTPDNFQSRRPNTSFCFLDIRSPGLGDTAMYLCATSRDRASGRTGELFFGEGSRLTVL.

The V and J genes are TRBV20-1 and TRBJ1-1; D is unclear. Between the trimmed V and J ends, which lost 2 bases and 0 bases, there was a span of 10 bases. CDR1 DFQATT and CDR2 SNEGSKA come from the germline V gene (reference sequence). This CDR3 spans 14 amino acids. The CDR3 DNA reads TGCAGTGCTAGATCCGGGCGGATGAACACTGAAGCTTTCTTT. Translated: CSARSGRMNTEAFF.

There are a few counts of this clonotype. The gene calls are TRBV24-1 and TRBJ2-2; weak D call: TRBD2 (5 bases). Germline-derived CDR1 and CDR2 are KGHDR and SFDVKD. The V end was cut by 7 bases, the J end by 7 bases, with 12 bases between. The CDR3 contains 13 residues. For the CDR3, the DNA is TGTGCCACCAGCGCCCCCGGGGACGGGGAGCTGTTTTTT. This sequence encodes CATSAPGDGELFF.

This clonotype was observed a handful of times. The J gene is TRBJ2-2, the V gene TRBV7-6, with D unclear. Germline lookup yields CDR1 SGHVS and CDR2 FNYEAQ. V gave up 6 bases and J gave up 8 bases, with 10 bases separating them. The CDR3 covers 12 residues. CDR3 DNA: TGTGCCAGCAGTGCGCTTTGGGGGGAGCTGTTTTTT. It specifies CASSALWGELFF. The full variable domain, in which reference TRBV7-6 and TRBJ2-2 provide the parts outside the CDR3, is GAGVSQSPRYKVTKRGQDVALRCDPISGHVSLYWYRQALGQGPEFLTYFNYEAQQDKSGLPNDRFSAERPEGSISTLTIQRTEQRDSAMYRCASSALWGELFFGEGSRLTVL.

Only a few counts were recorded for this clonotype. The chain recombines TRBV9 with TRBJ2-7, with a possible D match to TRBD1 (6 bases). V lost 3 bases, J lost 2 bases, and 15 bases lay in between. From germline, CDR1 is SGDLS and CDR2 YYNGEE. The CDR3 loop spans 15 amino acids. The CDR3 protein is CASSATGTPTYEQYF. CDR3 DNA: TGTGCCAGCAGCGCTACCGGGACACCGACCTACGAGCAGTACTTC.

The rearrangement links TRBV2 to TRBJ2-2; D is possibly TRBD1 or TRBD2 (5 bases each). Germline CDR1 reads SNHLY; CDR2 reads FYNNEI. Trimming removed 8 bases at V and 3 bases at J, with 19 bases between. The length of the CDR3 is 16 residues. The CDR3 DNA reads as TGTGCCAGCGGGGCGGAGAGCGGCAAAGACACCGGGGAGCTGTTTTTT. Translating it yields CASGAESGKDTGELFF.

This sequence joins TRBV12-3 or TRBV12-4 and TRBJ1-1, with D uncertain. Deletions cut 3 bases from V and 5 bases from J, with 10 bases between. The CDR3 is 13 amino acids. CDR3 nucleotide sequence: TGTGCCAGCAGTTTGGCCTTGGGGACTGAAGCTTTCTTT. It yields the protein CASSLALGTEAFF.

Many counts were recorded for this clonotype. The DNA of the CDR3 is TGCGCCAGCAGCCAGGGGCTGGGGACTGAAGCTTTCTTT. This codes for CASSQGLGTEAFF. The V gene is TRBV4-3, the J gene TRBJ1-1; a possible D gene is TRBD1 (5 bases). The CDR3 extends over 13 amino acids. The germline V and J ends were trimmed by 3 bases and 5 bases, with 10 bases remaining between them. The germline CDR1 and CDR2 sequences are LGHNA and YSLEER.

At least ten counts were recorded for this clonotype. The chain joins TRBV27 to TRBJ1-2, with a weak D call TRBD1 (5 bases). Germline CDR1 and CDR2: MNHEY and SMNVEV (reference sequence). The CDR3 has 14 amino acids. Trimming removed 5 bases from V and 7 bases from J, with 17 bases in between. The CDR3 DNA follows: TGTGCCAGCAGTCCTGCTGCAGGGAGAGGTGGCTACACCTTC. Protein: CASSPAAGRGGYTF.

This clonotype was seen repeatedly, ten times or more. The chain recombines TRBV6-1 with TRBJ2-2, with D tentatively TRBD2 (5 bases). CDR3 length: 15 amino acids. Germline V gives CDR1 MNHNS, CDR2 SASEGT. The V end was cut by 4 bases, the J end by 6 bases, with 15 bases between. CDR3 in amino acids: CASSVTRSVAGELFF. The DNA for the CDR3 is TGTGCCAGCAGTGTAACGCGTAGCGTCGCCGGGGAGCTGTTTTTT.

The V and J genes are TRBV10-2 and TRBJ2-7; TRBD2 agrees at 7 bases. This CDR3 has 13 residues. Germline CDR1 reads WSHSY; CDR2 reads SAAADI. V lost 6 bases to trimming and J lost 1 base; unmatched junction nucleotides: 3. CDR3 nucleotides: TGCGCCAGCAGCCCGGGGGGTTCCTACGAGCAGTACTTC. Amino acids: CASSPGGSYEQYF.

This chain connects TRBV6-6 to TRBJ1-1; D is ambiguous. Trimming cost V 0 bases and J 0 bases, with 8 bases left between them. CDR1 and CDR2 from the germline V gene are MNHNY and SVGAGI (reference sequence). This CDR3 spans 15 amino acids. The CDR3 sequence is CASSYSPNVNTEAFF. Written as DNA, the CDR3 is TGTGCCAGCAGTTACTCGCCCAACGTGAACACTGAAGCTTTCTTT.